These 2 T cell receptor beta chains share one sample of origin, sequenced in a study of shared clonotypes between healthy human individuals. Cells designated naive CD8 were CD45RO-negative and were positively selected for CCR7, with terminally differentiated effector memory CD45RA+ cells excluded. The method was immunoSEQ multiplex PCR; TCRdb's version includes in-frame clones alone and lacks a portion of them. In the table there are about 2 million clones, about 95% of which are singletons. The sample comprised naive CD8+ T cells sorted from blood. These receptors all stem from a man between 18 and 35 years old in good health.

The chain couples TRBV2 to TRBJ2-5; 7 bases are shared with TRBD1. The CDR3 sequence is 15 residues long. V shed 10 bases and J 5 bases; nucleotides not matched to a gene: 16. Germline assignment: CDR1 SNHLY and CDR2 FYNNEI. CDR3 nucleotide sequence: TGTGCCACCTTAGTCTCAAGACAGGGCGGGGAGACCCAGTACTTC. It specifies CATLVSRQGGETQYF.

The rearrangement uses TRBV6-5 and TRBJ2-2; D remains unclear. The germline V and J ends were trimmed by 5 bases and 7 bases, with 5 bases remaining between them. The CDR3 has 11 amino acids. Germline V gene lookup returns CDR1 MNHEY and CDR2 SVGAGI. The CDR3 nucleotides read TGTGCCAGCAGTAAGGGCGGGGAGCTGTTTTTT. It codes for CASSKGGELFF.